These 22 T cell receptor beta chains came from one sample sequenced in a study of T cells in Graves' hyperthyroidism and ophthalmopathy. What was amplified from RNA transcripts were TCR beta CDR3 regions. Carried out on the TCR CDR3, a first-round RT-PCR used the HTBI primer set. TCRdb re-derived calls from the multiplex PCR reads in MiXCR, one entry per CDR3 protein. The data contain a few hundred thousand distinct CDR3 sequences, about 15% of them singletons. Specimen: blood. These TCRs come from a woman in her fifties or sixties with Graves' hyperthyroidism that later progressed to Graves' ophthalmopathy.

At least ten counts were recorded for this clonotype. The V and J genes are TRBV29-1 and TRBJ2-5; D gene uncertain. There are 14 residues in the CDR3. V was trimmed by 2 bases and J by 0 bases, leaving 10 bases between them. CDR1 SQVTM and CDR2 ANQGSEA come from the germline V gene. CDR3 bases: TGCAGCGTTGAATTGGTCAGGTACCAAGAGACCCAGTACTTC. Its translation is CSVELVRYQETQYF.

V gene TRBV19 combines with J gene TRBJ2-7; D might be TRBD2 (5 bases). The CDR3 runs 11 residues. V shed 8 bases and J shed 7 bases, with 12 bases lying between them. Per germline, CDR1 LNHDA and CDR2 SQIVND (reference sequence). The CDR3 sequence is CASGDPGEQYF. The DNA for the CDR3 is TGTGCCAGTGGGGATCCGGGAGAGCAGTACTTC. The full variable domain, completed using reference TRBV19 and TRBJ2-7, is DGGITQSPKYLFRKEGQNVTLSCEQNLNHDAMYWYRQDPGQGLRLIYYSQIVNDFQKGDIAEGYSVSREKKESFPLTVTSAQKNPTAFYLCASGDPGEQYFGPGTRLTVT.

The chain uses TRBV3-1 and TRBJ1-4; D ambiguous. Germline V CDR1 and CDR2: LGHDT, YNNKEL (reference sequence). Trimming removed 4 bases at V and 10 bases at J, with 7 bases between. The CDR3 runs to 11 residues. The CDR3 DNA sequence: TGTGCCAGCAGCCCGGGTGGAAAACTGTTTTTT. Translated, it gives CASSPGGKLFF. Combining the CDR3 with reference TRBV3-1 and TRBJ1-4 gives the whole variable domain DTAVSQTPKYLVTQMGNDKSIKCEQNLGHDTMYWYKQDSKKFLKIMFSYNNKELIINETVPNRFSPKSPDKAHLNLHINSLELGDSAVYFCASSPGGKLFFGSGTQLSVL.

The rearrangement joins TRBV9 to TRBJ2-2; D uncertain. In germline, CDR1 is SGDLS, CDR2 YYNGEE. Trimming stripped 1 base from V and 6 bases from J, with 4 bases between. The CDR3 sequence is 12 residues long. CDR3 sequence (DNA): TGTGCCAGCAGCGTACCTTCCGGGGAGCTGTTTTTT. Translated, it gives CASSVPSGELFF.

This clonotype came up many times. The chain recombines TRBV2 with TRBJ2-7; D not certain. The V end lost 4 bases, the J end lost 1 base, and 11 bases lay between the germline ends. CDR1 is SNHLY and CDR2 is FYNNEI in the germline V gene. This CDR3 region has 14 residues. The CDR3: CASSGLGKSYEQYF. In DNA, the CDR3 is TGTGCCAGCAGTGGACTGGGCAAGTCCTACGAGCAGTACTTC.

As regards this clonotype: The conserved phenylalanine or tryptophan normally closing the CDR3 is absent here, so this likely arose from a read error. This rearrangement joins TRBV20-1 to TRBJ2-7; D is uncertain. There are 12 residues in the CDR3. Germline lookup yields CDR1 DFQATT and CDR2 SNEGSKA (reference sequence). The ends were cut back, 3 bases at V and 0 bases at J, with 6 bases in the middle. Here the CDR3 reads CSASGSSYEQYL. The DNA of the CDR3 is TGCAGTGCTAGCGGTAGCTCCTACGAGCAGTACCTC.

This clonotype was found many times. The rearrangement links TRBV19 to TRBJ2-1; 11 nucleotides align to TRBD2. The V gene end was trimmed by 6 bases and the J gene end by 7 bases; junction bases not matched to a gene: 11. The germline gives CDR1 LNHDA, CDR2 SQIVND (reference sequence). This CDR3 has 16 amino acids. CDR3 loop: CASSDTSGSGTNEQFF. For the CDR3, the DNA is TGTGCCAGTAGCGATACTAGCGGGAGCGGTACAAATGAGCAGTTCTTC. Complete variable domain (other parts from reference TRBV19 and TRBJ2-1): DGGITQSPKYLFRKEGQNVTLSCEQNLNHDAMYWYRQDPGQGLRLIYYSQIVNDFQKGDIAEGYSVSREKKESFPLTVTSAQKNPTAFYLCASSDTSGSGTNEQFFGPGTRLTVL.

This rearrangement joins TRBV2 to TRBJ2-7, with 11 bases aligning to TRBD1. Trimming at V came to 7 bases and at J to 6 bases, leaving 11 bases not matched to a gene. The CDR3 has 15 amino acids. CDR1 is SNHLY and CDR2 is FYNNEI in the germline V gene. The CDR3 nucleotides are TGTGCCAGCACCGAATCCGGGACAGGGGGAGGCGAGCAGTACTTC. This sequence encodes CASTESGTGGGEQYF. Looking up the rest from reference TRBV2 and TRBJ2-7 gives the full variable domain: EPEVTQTPSHQVTQMGQEVILRCVPISNHLYFYWYRQILGQKVEFLVSFYNNEISEKSEIFDDQFSVERPDGSNFTLKIRSTKLEDSAMYFCASTESGTGGGEQYFGPGTRLTVT.

The chain employs TRBV5-1 and TRBJ2-2, with TRBD1 as a possible D gene (5 bases). Germline assignment: CDR1 SGHRS and CDR2 YFSETQ. The CDR3 sequence is 15 residues long. The V and J ends lost 7 bases and 2 bases respectively, with 15 bases between them. Written as DNA, the CDR3 is TGCGCCAGCGAAGACAGCAGTACAAACACCGGGGAGCTGTTTTTT. Its translation is CASEDSSTNTGELFF. The full variable domain, rest sourced from reference TRBV5-1 and TRBJ2-2, is KAGVTQTPRYLIKTRGQQVTLSCSPISGHRSVSWYQQTPGQGLQFLFEYFSETQRNKGNFPGRFSGRQFSNSRSEMNVSTLELGDSALYLCASEDSSTNTGELFFGEGSRLTVL.

Comments on this clonotype: A much more abundant neighbour one base away suggests this may be a read error. The chain is built from TRBV7-6 and TRBJ2-7, with TRBD1 matching 11 bases. The CDR3 is 14 residues long. The trim removed 3 bases at V and 6 bases at J, leaving 4 bases unmatched. The germline V gene has CDR1 SGHVS and CDR2 FNYEAQ. CDR3 sequence (DNA): TGTGCCAGCAGCTTCGGACAGGGGGCGTGCGAGCAGTACTTC. Its protein is CASSFGQGACEQYF.

The chain has TRBV20-1 and TRBJ1-4; 9 bases line up with TRBD1. V shed 6 bases, J shed 3 bases, and the junction held 11 bases outside the gene matches. Germline CDR1 is DFQATT and CDR2 is SNEGSKA (reference sequence). This CDR3 has 16 amino acids. The chain's CDR3 is CSAPVGTGLSNEKLFF. DNA for the CDR3: TGCAGTGCACCGGTCGGGACAGGGTTATCTAATGAAAAACTGTTTTTT.

This clonotype was detected only a few times. This chain joins TRBV4-1 and TRBJ2-1, with D possibly TRBD2 on 6 matching bases. Trimming removed 4 bases from V and 9 bases from J, with 13 bases in between. CDR1 is MGHRA and CDR2 is YSYEKL in the germline V gene. This CDR3 has 13 amino acids. The CDR3: CASSRPDYSEQFF. The CDR3 DNA is TGCGCCAGCAGCCGCCCGGACTATTCTGAGCAGTTCTTC.

This clonotype was observed many times. The rearrangement links TRBV2 to TRBJ2-3, with 7 nucleotides matching TRBD2. The CDR3 has 13 residues. CDR1 and CDR2 (germline): SNHLY, FYNNEI. With V trimmed by 7 bases and J by 8 bases, 9 bases remained unmatched. CDR3 in DNA: TGTGCCAGCAACCTCTCGGGCGGGGGTACGCAGTATTTT. Amino acid sequence: CASNLSGGGTQYF.

This clonotype was found a few times. The rearrangement uses TRBV20-1 and TRBJ2-1; TRBD2 agrees at 16 bases. This CDR3 has 17 residues. V shed 6 bases, J shed 1 base, and the junction held 6 bases outside the gene matches. In germline, CDR1 is DFQATT, CDR2 SNEGSKA (reference sequence). CDR3 nucleotides: TGCAGTGCCTTGGGACTAGCGGGAGGGGATTCCTACAATGAGCAGTTCTTC. Its translation: CSALGLAGGDSYNEQFF.

The rearrangement uses TRBV7-9 and TRBJ2-7, with a weak D call TRBD2 (6 bases). V lost 2 bases and J lost 6, with 17 bases in between. Per the germline V gene, CDR1 is SEHNR and CDR2 is FQNEAQ (reference sequence). The CDR3 runs to 15 residues. The CDR3 DNA is TGTGCCAGCAGCTTACTACGAGACGGGAGATCCGAGCAGTACTTC. The encoded protein is CASSLLRDGRSEQYF.

This clonotype was recorded at least ten times. This chain joins TRBV6-2 or TRBV6-3 and TRBJ2-2; 8 bases map to TRBD1. The germline V gene has CDR1 MNHEY and CDR2 SVGEGT. V was clipped by 8 bases and J by 5 bases; unmatched bases: 13. CDR3 size: 16 residues. The CDR3 sequence is CASSRSGTGYTGELFF. CDR3 nucleotides: TGTGCCAGCTCTCGATCAGGGACAGGTTATACCGGGGAGCTGTTTTTT.

This clonotype was observed many times. This chain connects TRBV7-2 to TRBJ2-7; a possible D gene is TRBD2 (5 bases). Trimming shortened V by 5 bases and J by 6 bases, and 14 bases separated the two germline ends. Germline values: CDR1 SGHTA, CDR2 FQGNSA. The CDR3 totals 13 residues. The CDR3 loop reads CASSPSGWGEQYF. DNA for the CDR3: TGTGCCAGCAGCCCCTCGGGGTGGGGCGAGCAGTACTTC.

This clonotype was detected many times. The rearrangement links TRBV27 to TRBJ1-2; D possibly corresponds to TRBD1 (6 bases). V gave up 4 bases and J gave up 3 bases, with 12 bases separating them. Germline lookup yields CDR1 MNHEY and CDR2 SMNVEV (reference sequence). This CDR3 has 14 amino acids. CDR3 bases: TGTGCCAGCAGTTCTTGGGGGGCAGACTATGGCTACACCTTC. Translating gives CASSSWGADYGYTF.

The CDR3 protein is CASSGIGAYNEQFF. The DNA for the CDR3 is TGTGCCAGCAGTGGAATCGGGGCCTACAATGAGCAGTTCTTC. This rearrangement joins TRBV2 to TRBJ2-1, with D perhaps TRBD2 (5 bases). There are 14 residues in the CDR3. Trimming left V 4 bases short and J 2 bases short, with 9 bases between. Germline CDR1 is SNHLY and CDR2 is FYNNEI.

This clonotype occurred a few times. This sequence joins TRBV28 and TRBJ2-2, with D maybe TRBD1 (5 bases). Germline lookup yields CDR1 MDHEN and CDR2 SYDVKM. The CDR3 totals 16 residues. Trimming left V 7 bases short and J 4 bases short, with 19 bases between. For the CDR3, the DNA is TGTGCCAGCACCCCCCTGACAGCAGCCTCCACCGGGGAGCTGTTTTTT. Its translation is CASTPLTAASTGELFF.

This clonotype turned up a few times. This chain connects TRBV20-1 to TRBJ1-1, with 7 positions matching TRBD1. This CDR3 comprises 14 residues. From germline, CDR1 is DFQATT and CDR2 SNEGSKA (reference sequence). V gave up 3 bases and J gave up 6 bases; unmatched junction bases: 10. CDR3 region: CSARDDRVISEAFF. DNA of the CDR3: TGCAGTGCTAGGGATGACAGGGTAATTTCTGAAGCTTTCTTT.

For this clonotype: An end of the junction differs from the germline gene, which may be a read error. The rearrangement links TRBV4-1 to TRBJ2-3, with a tentative D call TRBD1 (5 bases). The length of the CDR3 is 16 residues. CDR1 MGHRA and CDR2 YSYEKL come from the germline V gene. The CDR3 DNA reads TGCGCCAGCAGCCAACCTTCCAGTGGGGTTACAGGTACGCAGTATTTT. As protein: CASSQPSSGVTGTQYF.